The sequence of this TCR beta chain was determined in a study of TIL therapy for anti-PD-1-resistant metastatic lung cancer. Across the study: Half of patients were current or former smokers.

The study, taken as a whole, reports: This highly selected cohort may not generalize to typical lung cancer patients.

Sequencing used immunoSEQ v3. The protocol was immunoSEQ multiplex PCR, while the TCRdb copy is restricted to in-frame clones and leaves out a portion. The table records about 21,000 clones, just over 70% of them present only once. This CDR3 has 12 residues. Trimming removed 4 bases at V and 5 bases at J, with 8 bases between. Per germline, CDR1 SEHNR and CDR2 FQNEAQ (reference sequence). Indicated time point: pre-treatment sample, taken before nivolumab and TIL therapy. This clone was detected a few times. Its specificity is not known. The V and J genes are TRBV7-9 and TRBJ1-2; no clear D gene. The input for sequencing was blood, taken at baseline. This sequence was found in a person between 25 and 79 years old with non-small cell lung cancer. CDR3: CASSSGGYGYTF. For the CDR3, the DNA is TGTGCCAGCAGCTCAGGAGGATATGGCTACACCTTC.